The clone carrying this T cell receptor (beta chain) appeared a few times. Its specificity is unknown. A read error may explain this, as a much larger clone is one base away. This record belongs to a study of T cells in Graves' hyperthyroidism and ophthalmopathy. Overall study: Peripheral blood was drawn at first diagnosis, prior to all treatment. Findings of the study overall: Stable hyperthyroidism was told apart from ophthalmopathy by a model built on 13 V-J features. Peripheral blood also featured most of the thyroid clonotypes expanded above 0.001.

Researchers took RNA transcripts and amplified the TCR beta CDR3 regions from them. Carried out on the TCR CDR3, a first-round RT-PCR used the HTBI primer set. TCRdb re-derived calls from the multiplex PCR reads in MiXCR, one entry per CDR3 protein. This sample yields around 350,000 distinct CDR3 sequences, of which about 14% are seen a single time; roughly a fifth belongs to the top ten. Diagnostic assessment was based on clinical symptoms, serum thyroxine and TRAb, thyroid ultrasound and orbital computed tomography. Sequencing was performed on blood. This receptor was taken from a woman aged 25-40 years with Graves' ophthalmopathy.

CDR3 in amino acids: CARSWAGGQGETQYF. CDR3 DNA: TGTGCCAGAAGTTGGGCAGGGGGCCAGGGGGAGACCCAGTACTTC. The gene calls are TRBV2 and TRBJ2-5; 8 bases align to TRBD1. V trimming: 9 bases; J trimming: 5 bases; junction bases outside the gene matches: 14. This CDR3 is 15 amino acids long. Germline loops: CDR1 SNHLY, CDR2 FYNNEI.